A selection of T cell receptor beta chains follows, all from one sample in a study of T cells after yellow fever vaccination. From the 5' RACE reads, TCRdb called clonotypes with MiXCR, one entry per CDR3 protein. The sample carries 320,000 or so distinct CDR3 sequences, approximately 8% recorded once. The sequencing here drew on PBMCs, taken about 41 days after the first yellow fever vaccination. The receptors originated from a man younger than 30 who received the YFV17D yellow fever vaccine. Both conserved end residues are part of each CDR3. The D gene is left open where the match is weak. Clone size appears in some rows only: once, few, many, or a class for an expanded clone.

D gene,CDR3 length,V gene,clone size,J gene,CDR3 protein,CDR3 DNA
-,13,TRBV29-1,few,TRBJ1-1,CSAPTGGNTEAFF,TGCAGCGCTCCGACGGGGGGAAACACTGAAGCTTTCTTT
-,13,TRBV5-4,many,TRBJ2-5,CASSLVGEETQYF,TGTGCCAGCAGCTTGGTAGGGGAAGAGACCCAGTACTTC
TRBD1,14,TRBV7-3,few,TRBJ2-1,CASSPQTGGNEQFF,TGTGCCAGCAGCCCGCAGACAGGGGGCAATGAGCAGTTCTTC
TRBD1,18,TRBV4-2,once,TRBJ2-6,CASSQGGTGSSGANVLTF,TGTGCCAGCAGCCAAGGGGGGACAGGGTCCTCTGGGGCCAACGTCCTGACTTTC
TRBD1,18,TRBV4-3,few,TRBJ1-1,CASSQVAFWDRGDTEAFF,TGCGCCAGCAGCCAAGTAGCTTTCTGGGACAGGGGCGACACTGAAGCTTTCTTT
TRBD1,14,TRBV7-2,few,TRBJ1-6,CASSLVTGQSPLHF,TGTGCCAGCAGCTTAGTGACAGGGCAATCACCCCTCCACTTT
-,12,TRBV7-2,few,TRBJ1-1,CASSPWGTEAFF,TGTGCCAGCAGCCCCTGGGGTACTGAAGCTTTCTTT
-,14,TRBV18,-,TRBJ2-5,CASSTRASQETQYF,TGTGCCAGCTCAACACGGGCTTCTCAAGAGACCCAGTACTTC
-,10,TRBV2,-,TRBJ2-1,CASSVLVEFF,TGTGCCAGCAGTGTACTAGTTGAGTTCTTC
TRBD1,14,TRBV7-2,few,TRBJ1-4,CASSSRQGREKLFF,TGTGCCAGCAGTTCCAGACAGGGACGGGAAAAACTGTTTTTT
-,16,TRBV6-2/TRBV6-3,few,TRBJ1-5,CASSYSKVSTNQPQHF,TGTGCCAGCAGTTACTCGAAGGTCTCCACAAATCAGCCCCAGCATTTT
-,17,TRBV7-9,few,TRBJ2-1,CASSLVPGFLFDNEQFF,TGTGCCAGCAGCTTAGTTCCGGGCTTCCTTTTTGACAATGAGCAGTTCTTC
-,15,TRBV18,-,TRBJ2-5,CASSPGDWYQETQYF,TGTGCCAGCTCCCCAGGGGATTGGTACCAAGAGACCCAGTACTTC
-,12,TRBV15,many,TRBJ2-1,CATSSSGIEQFF,TGTGCCACCAGCAGCTCCGGGATTGAGCAGTTCTTC